This is a list of T cell receptor beta chains from one sample in a study of blood T cell repertoires in COVID-19. Sequencing was performed with immunoSEQ multiplex PCR; in TCRdb, only in-frame clones are kept and a portion is missing. Of about 97,000 clones in the sample, less than 85% were seen once. The sample taken for sequencing was peripheral blood. Source of these receptors: a woman in her 70s with active or convalescent COVID-19. Each CDR3 is given without its conserved first and last residue.

v_call,cdr3_aa
TRBV7-9,ASSPDRIYYGYT
TRBV6-4,ASSDSRPSPGVSPLH
TRBV6-5,ASSREQGAYNEQF
TRBV24-1,ATSPGQGVHEQY
TRBV23-1,ARRNAAGSNIQY
TRBV27,ASSSQQGAGGYT
TRBV3-1/TRBV3-2,ASSQGQGETSEQY
TRBV3-1/TRBV3-2,ASSLGQANTEAF
TRBV3-1/TRBV3-2,ASSQPGLTTTLQY
TRBV9,ASSGTSGGGDTQY
TRBV30,AWSQEDEQY
TRBV5-1,ASSLLGIYEQY
TRBV9,ASSKLQGIDGELF
TRBV2,ASTGSGFIKNIQY
TRBV28,ATLGGPYEQY
TRBV6-5,ASKAGVAYNEQF
TRBV28,ASSPLRGGITYNEQF
TRBV3-1/TRBV3-2,ASSQTWTSGSSYNEQF
TRBV7-2,ASSLVQGGVEQY
TRBV5-5,ASSADYPGQGIDQPQH
TRBV4-2,ASSQEGLAIHTGELF
TRBV5-1,ASSTDRPNTGELF
TRBV7-2,ASSARLAGVNEQF
TRBV7-2,ASSLAGFGNQPQH
TRBV7-9,ASSPGQGADNSPLH
TRBV9,ASSVEGTGGNSPLH
TRBV27,ASSLSGVAGGPGDTQY
TRBV5-1,ASSQRTSGSTGELF
TRBV19,ASSTRQGAQPQH
TRBV19,ASSIGQGASEKLF
TRBV7-9,ASSDRRSNQPQH
TRBV7-3,ASSSQGANSPLH
TRBV28,ASRAGTSGRVGAKNIQY
TRBV28,ASSSRANGGNTIY
TRBV3-1/TRBV3-2,ASSQAYGYT
TRBV6-4,ASSERLGTEAF
TRBV12-5,ASGLDRMGTEAF
TRBV15,ATSTLQGQGIDATNEKLF
TRBV3-1/TRBV3-2,ASSQDYRGSYNSPLH
TRBV5-4,ASSLTGTANEKLF
TRBV7-9,ASSLAAGAGDTDTQY
TRBV19,ASSISQGAGISPLH
TRBV27,ASSYARNQPQH
TRBV29-1,SVEEYASDEQF
TRBV6-6,ASVQLRGGYT
TRBV12-3/TRBV12-4,ASNRGNTEAF
TRBV5-1,ASSLGQTLNTEAF
TRBV19,ASSIGGGGETQY
TRBV29-1,SVGTAGGYGYT